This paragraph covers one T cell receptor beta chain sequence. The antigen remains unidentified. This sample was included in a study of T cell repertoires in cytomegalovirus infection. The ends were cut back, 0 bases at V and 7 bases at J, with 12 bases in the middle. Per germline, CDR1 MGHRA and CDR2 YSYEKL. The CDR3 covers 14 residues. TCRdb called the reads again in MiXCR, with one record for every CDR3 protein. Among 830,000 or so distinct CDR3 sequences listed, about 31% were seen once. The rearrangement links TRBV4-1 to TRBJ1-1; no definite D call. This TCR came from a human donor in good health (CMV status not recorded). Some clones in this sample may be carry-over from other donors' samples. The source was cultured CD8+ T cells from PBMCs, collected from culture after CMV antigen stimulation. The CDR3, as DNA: TGCGCCAGCAGCCAAGATCTAAGCAGTCATGAAGCTTTCTTT. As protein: CASSQDLSSHEAFF.